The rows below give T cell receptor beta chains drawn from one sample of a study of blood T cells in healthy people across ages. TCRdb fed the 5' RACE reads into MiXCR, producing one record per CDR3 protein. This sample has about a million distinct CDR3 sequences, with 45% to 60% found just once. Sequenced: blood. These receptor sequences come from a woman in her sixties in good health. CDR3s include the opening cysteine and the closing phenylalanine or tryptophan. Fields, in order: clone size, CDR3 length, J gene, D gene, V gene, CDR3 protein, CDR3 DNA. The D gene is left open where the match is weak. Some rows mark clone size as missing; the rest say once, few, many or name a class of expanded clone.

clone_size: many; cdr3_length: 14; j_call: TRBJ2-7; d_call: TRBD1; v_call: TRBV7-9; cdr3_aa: CASSPRDRESEQYF; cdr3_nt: TGTGCCAGCAGCCCCCGGGACAGGGAGAGCGAGCAGTACTTC
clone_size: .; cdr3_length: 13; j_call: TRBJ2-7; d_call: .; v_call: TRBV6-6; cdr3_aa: CASSNPGTYEQYF; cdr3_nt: TGTGCCAGCAGTAATCCCGGGACGTACGAGCAGTACTTC
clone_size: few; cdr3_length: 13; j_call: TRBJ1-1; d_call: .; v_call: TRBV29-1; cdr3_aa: CSAEGQTNTEAFF; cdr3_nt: TGCAGCGCCGAAGGCCAGACGAACACTGAAGCTTTCTTT
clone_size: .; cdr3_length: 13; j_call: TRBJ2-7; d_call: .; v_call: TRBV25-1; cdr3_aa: CASSEYRGHEQYF; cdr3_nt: TGTGCCAGCAGTGAATATCGAGGGCATGAGCAGTACTTC
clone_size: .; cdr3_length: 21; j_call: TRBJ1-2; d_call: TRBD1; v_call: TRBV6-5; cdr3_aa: CASSYQILDRDRGFANYGYTF; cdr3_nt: TGTGCCAGCAGTTACCAGATACTGGACCGGGACAGGGGCTTTGCTAACTATGGCTACACCTTC
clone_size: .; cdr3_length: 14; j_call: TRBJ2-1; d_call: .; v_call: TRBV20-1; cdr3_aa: CSARDWWASDEQFF; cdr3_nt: TGCAGTGCTAGAGATTGGTGGGCTAGCGATGAGCAGTTCTTC
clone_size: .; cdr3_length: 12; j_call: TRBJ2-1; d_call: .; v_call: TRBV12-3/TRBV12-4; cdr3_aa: CASSPTVNEQFF; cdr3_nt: TGTGCCAGCAGCCCCACGGTGAATGAGCAGTTCTTC
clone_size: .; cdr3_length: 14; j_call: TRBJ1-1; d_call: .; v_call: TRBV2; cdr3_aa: CASSGQVLNTEAFF; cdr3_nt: TGTGCCAGCAGTGGGCAGGTTTTGAACACTGAAGCTTTCTTT
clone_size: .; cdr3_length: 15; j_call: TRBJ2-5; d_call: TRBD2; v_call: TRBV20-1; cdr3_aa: CSARDGGRALETQYF; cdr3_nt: TGCAGTGCTAGAGACGGCGGGAGGGCCTTAGAGACCCAGTACTTC
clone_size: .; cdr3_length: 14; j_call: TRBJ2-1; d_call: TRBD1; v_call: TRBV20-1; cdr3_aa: CSARDWTGGLGQFF; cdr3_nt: TGCAGTGCTAGAGACTGGACAGGGGGGTTGGGTCAGTTCTTC
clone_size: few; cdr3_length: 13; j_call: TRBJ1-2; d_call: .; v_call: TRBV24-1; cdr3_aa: CATSRTGRDGYTF; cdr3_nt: TGTGCCACCAGTCGCACAGGGCGGGATGGCTACACCTTC
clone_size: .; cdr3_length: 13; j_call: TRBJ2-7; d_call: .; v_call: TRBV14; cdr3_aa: CASSQELLYEQYF; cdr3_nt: TGTGCCAGCAGCCAGGAGCTGCTCTACGAGCAGTACTTC
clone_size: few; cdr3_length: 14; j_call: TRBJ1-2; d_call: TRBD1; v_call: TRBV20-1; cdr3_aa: CSARQTGLGYGYTF; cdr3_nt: TGCAGTGCTAGGCAGACAGGGTTGGGGTATGGCTACACCTTC
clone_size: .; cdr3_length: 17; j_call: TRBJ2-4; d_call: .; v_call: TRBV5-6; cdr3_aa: CASSFANRWLAKNIQYF; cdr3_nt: TGTGCCAGCAGCTTTGCGAACAGGTGGCTAGCCAAAAACATTCAGTACTTC
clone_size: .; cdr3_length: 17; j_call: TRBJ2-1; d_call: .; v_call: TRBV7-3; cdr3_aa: CASSFQGSWDSDNEQFF; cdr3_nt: TGTGCCAGCAGCTTTCAGGGGTCTTGGGATTCGGACAATGAGCAGTTCTTC
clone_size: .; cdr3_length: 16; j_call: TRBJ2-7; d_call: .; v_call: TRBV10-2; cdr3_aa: CASSEPGSPSSYEQYF; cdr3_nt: TGCGCCAGCAGTGAACCGGGCAGCCCATCCTCCTACGAGCAGTACTTC
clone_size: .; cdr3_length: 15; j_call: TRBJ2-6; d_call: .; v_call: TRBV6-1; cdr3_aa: CASSVQASGANVLTF; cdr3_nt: TGTGCCAGCAGCGTACAGGCCTCTGGGGCCAACGTCCTGACTTTC
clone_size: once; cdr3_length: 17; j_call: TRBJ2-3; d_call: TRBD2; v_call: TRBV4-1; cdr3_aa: CASSPAGASGLGDTQYF; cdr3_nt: TGCGCCAGCAGCCCCGCAGGAGCTAGCGGCCTGGGGGATACGCAGTATTTT
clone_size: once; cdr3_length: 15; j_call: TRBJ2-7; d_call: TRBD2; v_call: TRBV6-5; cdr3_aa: CASSYKLAASYEQYF; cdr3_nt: TGTGCCAGCAGTTACAAACTAGCGGCCTCCTACGAGCAGTACTTC
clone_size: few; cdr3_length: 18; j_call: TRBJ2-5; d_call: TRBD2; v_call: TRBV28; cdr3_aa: CASSSSELAGVGGETQYF; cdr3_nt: TGTGCCAGCAGTTCCTCGGAACTAGCGGGAGTCGGCGGGGAGACCCAGTACTTC
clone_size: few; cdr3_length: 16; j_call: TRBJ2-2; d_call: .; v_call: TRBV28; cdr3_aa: CASSLYGWADTGELFF; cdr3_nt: TGTGCCAGCAGTTTATATGGGTGGGCGGACACCGGGGAGCTGTTTTTT
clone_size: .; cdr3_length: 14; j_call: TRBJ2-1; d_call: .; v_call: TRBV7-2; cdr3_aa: CASSSHEGVNEQFF; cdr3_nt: TGTGCCAGCAGCTCGCACGAGGGGGTGAATGAGCAGTTCTTC
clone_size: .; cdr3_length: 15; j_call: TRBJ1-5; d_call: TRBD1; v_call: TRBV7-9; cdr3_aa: CASSSTRGNNQPQHF; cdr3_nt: TGTGCCAGCAGTTCAACCAGGGGGAACAATCAGCCCCAGCATTTT
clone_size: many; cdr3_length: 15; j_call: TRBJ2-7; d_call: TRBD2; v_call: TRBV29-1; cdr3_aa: CSTWTSGKVSYEQYF; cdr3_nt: TGCAGCACATGGACTAGCGGGAAGGTTTCCTACGAGCAGTACTTC
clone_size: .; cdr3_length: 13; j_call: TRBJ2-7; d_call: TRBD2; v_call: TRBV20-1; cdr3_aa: CSWRLAGANEQYF; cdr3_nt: TGCAGTTGGAGACTAGCGGGAGCTAACGAGCAGTACTTC
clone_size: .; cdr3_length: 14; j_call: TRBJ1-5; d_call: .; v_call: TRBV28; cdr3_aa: CASSLGRRNQPQHF; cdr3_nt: TGTGCCAGCAGTTTAGGGCGGAGAAATCAGCCCCAGCATTTT
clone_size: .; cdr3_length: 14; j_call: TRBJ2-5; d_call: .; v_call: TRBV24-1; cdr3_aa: CATSDKGQTRAQYF; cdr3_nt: TGTGCCACCAGTGATAAAGGACAGACGCGGGCCCAGTACTTC
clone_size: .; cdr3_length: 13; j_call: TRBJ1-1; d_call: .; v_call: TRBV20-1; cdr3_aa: CSARDPTYTEAFF; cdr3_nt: TGCAGTGCTAGAGATCCGACCTACACTGAAGCTTTCTTT
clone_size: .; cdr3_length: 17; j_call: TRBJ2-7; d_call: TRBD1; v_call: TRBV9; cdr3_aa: CASSVGDPGGAPYEQYF; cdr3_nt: TGTGCCAGCAGCGTAGGCGACCCAGGGGGCGCGCCCTACGAGCAGTACTTC
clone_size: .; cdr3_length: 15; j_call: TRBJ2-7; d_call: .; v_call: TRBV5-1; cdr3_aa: CASTPGAFPSYEQYF; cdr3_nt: TGCGCCAGCACCCCTGGGGCCTTTCCGTCCTACGAGCAGTACTTC
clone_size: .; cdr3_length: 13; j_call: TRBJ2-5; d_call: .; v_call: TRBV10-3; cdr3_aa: CATGRNLKETQYF; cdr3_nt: TGTGCCACGGGACGGAACCTAAAGGAGACCCAGTACTTC
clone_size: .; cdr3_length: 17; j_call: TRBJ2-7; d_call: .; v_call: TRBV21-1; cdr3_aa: CASMKLAGGQLIYEQYF; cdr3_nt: TGTGCCAGCATGAAACTAGCGGGCGGCCAACTGATCTACGAGCAGTACTTC
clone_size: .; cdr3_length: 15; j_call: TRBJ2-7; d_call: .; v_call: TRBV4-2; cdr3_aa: CASSQDIGAYNERFF; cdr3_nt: TGTGCCAGCAGCCAAGATATCGGGGCGTACAATGAGCGGTTCTTC
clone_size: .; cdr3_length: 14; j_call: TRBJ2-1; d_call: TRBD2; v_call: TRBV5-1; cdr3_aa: CASKASGSYNEQFF; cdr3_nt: TGCGCCAGCAAGGCTAGCGGCTCCTACAATGAGCAGTTCTTC
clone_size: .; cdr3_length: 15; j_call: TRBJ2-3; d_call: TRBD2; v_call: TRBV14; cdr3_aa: CASSRREGRADTQYF; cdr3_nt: TGTGCCAGCAGCCGCCGGGAGGGGAGGGCAGATACGCAGTATTTT
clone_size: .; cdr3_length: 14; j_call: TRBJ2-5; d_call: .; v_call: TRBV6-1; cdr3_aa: CASSYTVLQETQYF; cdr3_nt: TGTGCCAGCAGCTATACCGTCCTACAAGAGACCCAGTACTTC
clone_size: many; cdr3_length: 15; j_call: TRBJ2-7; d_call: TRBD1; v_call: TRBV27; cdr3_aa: CASTPSGTGVGEQYF; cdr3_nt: TGTGCCAGCACCCCATCCGGGACAGGGGTTGGCGAGCAGTACTTC
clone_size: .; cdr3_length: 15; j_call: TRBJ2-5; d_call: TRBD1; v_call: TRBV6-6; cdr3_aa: CAIRPGQGGEETQYF; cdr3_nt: TGTGCCATCAGACCCGGACAGGGTGGGGAAGAGACCCAGTACTTC
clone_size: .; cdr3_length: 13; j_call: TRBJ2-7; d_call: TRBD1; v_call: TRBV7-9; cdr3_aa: CASSLTGQREQYF; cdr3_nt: TGTGCCAGCAGCCTGACAGGGCAGAGGGAGCAGTACTTC
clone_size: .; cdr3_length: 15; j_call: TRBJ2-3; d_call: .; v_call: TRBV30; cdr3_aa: CAGGWAGHATDTQYF; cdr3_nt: TGTGCCGGGGGGTGGGCGGGACATGCCACAGATACGCAGTATTTT
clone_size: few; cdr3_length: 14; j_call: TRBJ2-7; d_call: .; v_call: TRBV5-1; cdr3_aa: CASSPQGGSYEQYF; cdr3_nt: TGCGCCAGCAGCCCCCAAGGGGGCTCCTACGAGCAGTACTTC
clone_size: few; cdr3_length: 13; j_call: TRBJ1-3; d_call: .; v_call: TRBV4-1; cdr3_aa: CASSLQGGNTIYF; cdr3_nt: TGCGCCAGCAGCCTCCAAGGGGGAAACACCATATATTTT
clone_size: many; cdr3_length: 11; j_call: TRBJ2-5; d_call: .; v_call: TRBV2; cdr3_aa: CASTLERTQYF; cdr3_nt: TGTGCCAGTACCCTGGAGCGGACCCAGTACTTC
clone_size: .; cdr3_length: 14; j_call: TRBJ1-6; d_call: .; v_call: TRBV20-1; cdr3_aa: CSARDRGLMTPLHF; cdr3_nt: TGCAGTGCTAGAGATCGGGGGCTCATGACACCCCTCCACTTT
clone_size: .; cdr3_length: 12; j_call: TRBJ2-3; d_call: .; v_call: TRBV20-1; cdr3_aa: CSLATRTDTQYF; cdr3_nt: TGCAGCCTAGCGACCCGCACAGATACGCAGTATTTT
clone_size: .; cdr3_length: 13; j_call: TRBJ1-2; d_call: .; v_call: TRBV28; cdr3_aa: CASSSLSGVGYTF; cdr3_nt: TGTGCCAGCAGTTCCCTATCAGGGGTCGGCTACACCTTC
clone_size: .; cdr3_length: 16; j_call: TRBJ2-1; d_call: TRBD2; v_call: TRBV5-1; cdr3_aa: CASSLEAGVRFNEQFF; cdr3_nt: TGCGCCAGCAGCTTGGAGGCGGGAGTGCGGTTCAATGAGCAGTTCTTC
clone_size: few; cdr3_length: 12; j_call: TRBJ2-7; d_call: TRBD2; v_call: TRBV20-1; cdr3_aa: CSAREASYEQYF; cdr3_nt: TGCAGTGCTCGGGAGGCCTCCTACGAGCAGTACTTC
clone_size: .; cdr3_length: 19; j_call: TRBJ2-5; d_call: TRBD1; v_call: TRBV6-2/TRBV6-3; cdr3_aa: CASSTMKKTGEPRQETQYF; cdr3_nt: TGTGCCAGCAGTACCATGAAGAAAACAGGGGAACCGCGGCAAGAGACCCAGTACTTC
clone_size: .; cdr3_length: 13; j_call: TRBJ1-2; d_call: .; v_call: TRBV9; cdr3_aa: CASSVDRYGGYTF; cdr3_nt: TGTGCCAGCAGCGTAGACCGGTACGGAGGCTACACCTTC